Listed below are T cell receptor beta chains from one sample, sequenced in a study of CD8+ T cells in alopecia areata. TCRdb keeps only in-frame clones here, not all; method: immunoSEQ multiplex PCR. The sample consists of under 250,000 clones, approximately 65% of them appearing once. Material: CD4+ T cells sorted from blood, obtained at week 44, from a patient treated with tofacitinib. These TCRs come from a human donor with alopecia areata. The CDR3 runs from the conserved cysteine through the conserved F or W. The order of the fields is V gene, J gene, D gene, clone size, CDR3 DNA, CDR3 protein. D genes are given only for firm matches. Not every row has a clone size; where given, it reads once, few, many or a size class.

V: TRBV7-9
J: TRBJ1-5
D: TRBD1
size: few
DNA: TGTGCCAGCAGCACACAGGGGGCGAATCAGCCCCAGCATTTT
CDR3: CASSTQGANQPQHF

V: TRBV29-1
J: TRBJ2-7
D: -
size: -
DNA: TGCAGCGCCATTATAAATTACGAGCAGTACTTC
CDR3: CSAIINYEQYF

V: TRBV7-9
J: TRBJ2-2
D: -
size: -
DNA: TGTGCCAGCAGCCACTTAGGACCTAAAGCTGGGGAGCTGTTTTTT
CDR3: CASSHLGPKAGELFF

V: TRBV29-1
J: TRBJ1-1
D: -
size: -
DNA: TGCAGCGTTGACTCGGGACCAGGGAGAACTGAAGCTTTCTTT
CDR3: CSVDSGPGRTEAFF

V: TRBV20-1
J: TRBJ1-1
D: TRBD1
size: many
DNA: TGCAGTGGGGAGACAGGGGGAGCTTTCTTT
CDR3: CSGETGGAFF

V: TRBV29-1
J: TRBJ1-1
D: -
size: few
DNA: TGCAGCGTCTATACTTCCGGCAACACTGAAGCTTTCTTT
CDR3: CSVYTSGNTEAFF

V: TRBV7-8
J: TRBJ2-7
D: TRBD1
size: -
DNA: TGTGCCAGCAGCCGGACAGGGGATACCTACGAGCAGTACTTC
CDR3: CASSRTGDTYEQYF

V: TRBV4-3
J: TRBJ2-5
D: TRBD2
size: -
DNA: TGCGCCAGCAGCCCGGCGGGGGGAAAAGAGACCCAGTACTTC
CDR3: CASSPAGGKETQYF

V: TRBV2
J: TRBJ2-2
D: -
size: -
DNA: TGTGCCAGCAAGACCGACAGCGCAGAGCTGTTTTTT
CDR3: CASKTDSAELFF

V: TRBV29-1
J: TRBJ2-2
D: -
size: -
DNA: TGCAGCTACGTGAGCGCGGTGAACACCGGGGAGCTGTTTTTT
CDR3: CSYVSAVNTGELFF

V: TRBV29-1
J: TRBJ1-6
D: -
size: -
DNA: TGCAGCGCTAAATCCGGGACGGATAATTCACCCCTCCACTTT
CDR3: CSAKSGTDNSPLHF

V: TRBV30
J: TRBJ1-3
D: -
size: -
DNA: TGTGCCTGGAGTGTACGGAGCTCTGGAAACACCATATATTTT
CDR3: CAWSVRSSGNTIYF

V: TRBV6-5
J: TRBJ1-1
D: -
size: -
DNA: TGTGCCAGCACTAATCGGGGCTTCCAAAACACTGAAGCTTTCTTT
CDR3: CASTNRGFQNTEAFF

V: TRBV6-5
J: TRBJ1-2
D: -
size: -
DNA: TGTGCCAGCAGTTACTCGAGGGCCGGTAACTATGGCTACACCTTC
CDR3: CASSYSRAGNYGYTF

V: TRBV6-1
J: TRBJ2-3
D: -
size: -
DNA: TGTGCCAGCAGTGAAGTCGGAAATACGCAGTATTTT
CDR3: CASSEVGNTQYF

V: TRBV7-8
J: TRBJ1-5
D: -
size: -
DNA: TGTGCCAGCAGCTTAGAGGGAGGGAGCTCCTGGCCCCAGCATTTT
CDR3: CASSLEGGSSWPQHF

V: TRBV7-2
J: TRBJ2-3
D: -
size: -
DNA: TGTGCCAGCAGCCTTGGGAGGAGTATACCAGATACGCAGTATTTT
CDR3: CASSLGRSIPDTQYF

V: TRBV29-1
J: TRBJ1-2
D: -
size: -
DNA: TGCAGCGTTGGACAGGCAAACTATGGCTACACCTTC
CDR3: CSVGQANYGYTF

V: TRBV5-1
J: TRBJ2-6
D: -
size: -
DNA: TGCGCCAGCAGCTTGTTTGGGGGCGCAAGGTCTGGGGCCAACGTCCTGACTTTC
CDR3: CASSLFGGARSGANVLTF

V: TRBV6-1
J: TRBJ1-1
D: -
size: -
DNA: TGTGCCAGCAGTTCCAAGACAGACGGGGGGACTGAAGCTTTCTTT
CDR3: CASSSKTDGGTEAFF

V: TRBV6-6
J: TRBJ1-6
D: -
size: few
DNA: TGTGCCAGCAGTTTCACATCGCCTAGCACTCTTAATGACCTCCACTTT
CDR3: CASSFTSPSTLNDLHF

V: TRBV2
J: TRBJ2-3
D: -
size: once
DNA: TGTGCCAGCAGTGAGTCCTACGAGGGTACGCAGTATTTT
CDR3: CASSESYEGTQYF

V: TRBV9
J: TRBJ1-1
D: -
size: -
DNA: TGTGCCAGCAGCGTACGTACTAGCGGGACTGAAGCTTTCTTT
CDR3: CASSVRTSGTEAFF

V: TRBV19
J: TRBJ1-1
D: -
size: -
DNA: TGTGCCAGTAGTACGGACAGTTCCACCACTGAAGCTTTCTTT
CDR3: CASSTDSSTTEAFF

V: TRBV19
J: TRBJ1-2
D: TRBD1
size: few
DNA: TGTGCCAGTAGTAGCGGGCAGGGGGATGGCTACACCTTC
CDR3: CASSSGQGDGYTF

V: TRBV29-1
J: TRBJ1-5
D: -
size: -
DNA: TGCAGCGTTTCTTCGGGCATTTATCAGCCCCAGCATTTT
CDR3: CSVSSGIYQPQHF

V: TRBV29-1
J: TRBJ2-3
D: -
size: -
DNA: TGCAGCGTTGTGAGGGGACCCCCCGATACGCAGTATTTT
CDR3: CSVVRGPPDTQYF

V: TRBV25-1
J: TRBJ1-2
D: TRBD1
size: -
DNA: TGTGCCAGCAGTGGACGGGACAGGAACTATGGCTACACCTTC
CDR3: CASSGRDRNYGYTF

V: TRBV6-5
J: TRBJ1-2
D: -
size: -
DNA: TGTGCCAGCAGTTACGGCCCGGGGCAGGGTCTAGGCTACACCTTC
CDR3: CASSYGPGQGLGYTF

V: TRBV29-1
J: TRBJ2-1
D: -
size: -
DNA: TGCAGCGTAAACAGGGATTCCTACAATGAGCAGTTCTTC
CDR3: CSVNRDSYNEQFF

V: TRBV13
J: TRBJ1-2
D: TRBD1
size: -
DNA: TGTGCCAGCAGCCTCACCGGGACAGGGCTTTATGGCTACACCTTC
CDR3: CASSLTGTGLYGYTF

V: TRBV29-1
J: TRBJ1-4
D: TRBD1
size: -
DNA: TGCAGCGTGGGGACAGGGGGCTCAACTAATGAAAAACTGTTTTTT
CDR3: CSVGTGGSTNEKLFF

V: TRBV5-1
J: TRBJ2-5
D: TRBD1
size: -
DNA: TGCGCCAGCAGCTCCCCGGGACAGGGAGTGGAGACCCAGTACTTC
CDR3: CASSSPGQGVETQYF

V: TRBV29-1
J: TRBJ1-1
D: -
size: -
DNA: TGCAGCGTCACGAGTACGGGACCTAGTCGCGCTTTCTTT
CDR3: CSVTSTGPSRAFF

V: TRBV9
J: TRBJ2-5
D: -
size: -
DNA: TGTGCCAGCAGCCCCCGTGGGGGGCGACAAGAGACCCAGTACTTC
CDR3: CASSPRGGRQETQYF

V: TRBV19
J: TRBJ1-2
D: TRBD1
size: -
DNA: TGTGCCAGTAGTCCCGACAGGGCAGGGGGCTACACCTTC
CDR3: CASSPDRAGGYTF

V: TRBV29-1
J: TRBJ1-2
D: -
size: -
DNA: TGCAGCGTTGAAGCCCTGGGCCCCTCGGGGGGCTACACCTTC
CDR3: CSVEALGPSGGYTF

V: TRBV29-1
J: TRBJ1-5
D: -
size: -
DNA: TGCAGCGTCGTTACAGGGAATAGCAATCAGCCCCAGCATTTT
CDR3: CSVVTGNSNQPQHF

V: TRBV14
J: TRBJ2-1
D: TRBD2
size: few
DNA: TGTGCCAGCAGCCCCCGTTGGGAGGGCCCCTCCTACAATGAGCAGTTCTTC
CDR3: CASSPRWEGPSYNEQFF

V: TRBV12-5
J: TRBJ1-6
D: -
size: -
DNA: TGTGCTAGTGGTGCGGGGGGCGGTTCACCCCTCCACTTT
CDR3: CASGAGGGSPLHF